Presented here are 6 T cell receptor beta chains from one specimen sequenced in a study of T cell responses to AZD1222 COVID-19 vaccine. The data were produced by immunoSEQ multiplex PCR, yet TCRdb's version contains in-frame clones alone and is incomplete. Here the sample spans 45,000 or so clones, 90% being singletons. This specimen consisted of peripheral blood, obtained 28 days after the second AZD1222 dose. These receptor sequences come from an adult who received the AZD1222 COVID-19 vaccine.

The rearrangement links TRBV13 to TRBJ1-5; 8 nucleotides agree with TRBD1. The V and J ends lost 4 bases and 7 bases, in that order; junction bases with no gene match: 15. CDR3 length equals 17 residues. Germline values: CDR1 PRHDT, CDR2 FYEKMQ (reference sequence). The CDR3 protein is CASSSARTGQGRQPQHF. CDR3 nucleotide sequence: TGTGCCAGCAGCTCCGCCCGGACCGGACAGGGACGGCAGCCCCAGCATTTT.

The CDR3 is CASSQITGIASPLHF. CDR3 sequence (DNA): TGCGCCAGCAGCCAAATTACAGGGATCGCTTCACCCCTCCACTTT. J is TRBJ1-6 and V is TRBV4-3; D is possibly TRBD1 (6 bases). The CDR3 consists of 15 residues. Germline V gene data show CDR1 as LGHNA and CDR2 as YSLEER. V gave up 2 bases and J gave up 9 bases, with 14 bases separating them.

The sample holds one count of this clone. The rearrangement uses TRBV5-1 and TRBJ2-3, with D maybe TRBD2 (5 bases). This CDR3 is built from 16 residues. Germline V CDR1 and CDR2: SGHRS, YFSETQ. V was trimmed by 0 bases and J by 4 bases, leaving 15 bases between them. CDR3: CASSLDRAGGADTQYF. In DNA form, the CDR3 reads TGCGCCAGCAGCTTGGATCGGGCCGGAGGCGCAGATACGCAGTATTTT.

The gene calls are TRBV5-4 and TRBJ1-6; no clear D. V gave up 2 bases and J gave up 8 bases, with 5 bases separating them. The CDR3 is 12 amino acids. CDR1 is SGHNT and CDR2 is YYREEE in the germline V gene (reference sequence). CDR3 nucleotides: TGTGCCAGCAGCTTAATGGATTCACCCCTCCACTTT. Protein: CASSLMDSPLHF.

The V call is TRBV19, the J call TRBJ1-3; D ambiguous. The ends were cut back, 5 bases at V and 0 bases at J, with 14 bases in the middle. Germline CDR1 reads LNHDA; CDR2 reads SQIVND (reference sequence). The CDR3 covers 16 residues. CDR3 loop: CASSRAWTSSGNTIYF. The CDR3 nucleotides are TGTGCCAGTAGTCGGGCGTGGACCTCCTCTGGAAACACCATATATTTT.

This clone was observed a few times. The J gene is TRBJ1-6, the V gene TRBV7-9; weak D call: TRBD1 (6 bases). Per germline, CDR1 SEHNR and CDR2 FQNEAQ (reference sequence). V was shortened by 0 bases and J by 7 bases, with 10 bases between the two germline ends. The CDR3 has 15 amino acids. The CDR3 is CASSLAQGSNSPLHF. CDR3 bases: TGTGCCAGCAGCTTAGCGCAGGGGTCAAATTCACCCCTCCACTTT.